Presented here are 25 T cell receptor beta chains from one specimen sequenced in a study of T cell repertoires in cytomegalovirus infection. A single record per CDR3 protein comes from TCRdb applying MiXCR to the reads. The sample has almost 300,000 distinct CDR3 sequences, about 8.8% seen once. Source material: PBMCs. These receptors came from a human donor in good health (CMV status not recorded). Some clones in this sample may be carry-over from other donors' samples.

In this sample, this clonotype turned up many times. The V call is TRBV4-1, the J call TRBJ2-3; no definite D call. With 0 bases removed from V and 4 bases from J, the gap between germline ends came to 8 bases. The CDR3 sequence is 14 residues long. The germline gives CDR1 MGHRA, CDR2 YSYEKL. CDR3 region: CASSQEGRPDTQYF. The DNA of the CDR3 is TGCGCCAGCAGCCAAGAAGGAAGGCCAGATACGCAGTATTTT.

This chain joins TRBV7-8 and TRBJ1-2; 7 nucleotides line up with TRBD1. This CDR3 has 15 amino acids. Germline CDR1 is SGHVS and CDR2 is FQNEAQ. V was pared by 4 bases and J by 0 bases, with 5 bases of the junction left unmatched. For the CDR3, the DNA is TGTGCCAGCAGCTCCCCGACAGGGACTAACTATGGCTACACCTTC. As protein: CASSSPTGTNYGYTF.

The genes are TRBV6-5 and TRBJ2-5; TRBD2 matches at 12 bases. Germline lookup yields CDR1 MNHEY and CDR2 SVGAGI. The V and J ends lost 0 bases and 5 bases, in that order; junction bases with no gene match: 10. There are 18 residues in the CDR3. Here the CDR3 reads CASSYSKPSGGDYETQYF. CDR3 coding DNA: TGTGCCAGCAGTTACTCGAAACCTAGCGGGGGGGATTATGAGACCCAGTACTTC.

V usage is TRBV20-1 and J usage is TRBJ1-6, with 7 bases fitting TRBD1. J gave up 2 bases and V 6 bases, and 10 bases lay outside the gene matches. Germline CDR1 is DFQATT and CDR2 is SNEGSKA (reference sequence). The CDR3 covers 16 residues. In DNA form, the CDR3 reads TGCAGTGCCCCGGACAGGAAGGACACCTATAATTCACCCCTCCACTTT. This gives the protein CSAPDRKDTYNSPLHF.

To note about this clonotype: A read error is likely, as this CDR3 ends without the conserved phenylalanine or tryptophan. V is TRBV28 and J is TRBJ2-6; weak D call: TRBD2 (5 bases). Trimming took off 6 bases at V and 4 bases at J, with 13 bases between the two ends. Germline CDR1 and CDR2: MDHEN and SYDVKM. The CDR3 runs 15 residues. The CDR3 DNA reads TGTGCCAGCAGCCCGACGGGGTGGGGGGCCAACGTCCTGACTTTG. This encodes CASSPTGWGANVLTL.

The sample holds a few counts of this clonotype. The CDR3 region is CAWSSWVRNCYYTF. The CDR3 region has the DNA TGTGCCTGGAGTTCCTGGGTTCGGAACTGCTACTACACCTTC. The chain joins TRBV30 to TRBJ1-2; D uncertain. The CDR3 loop spans 14 amino acids. The germline V gene encodes CDR1 GTSNPN and CDR2 SVGIG (reference sequence). V was trimmed by 2 bases and J by 10 bases, leaving 20 bases between them.

This clonotype was observed at least ten times. This chain links TRBV7-9 with TRBJ1-1, with a tentative D call TRBD1 (5 bases). V lost 1 base to trimming and J lost 7 bases, with 13 bases between them. CDR1 and CDR2 from the germline V gene are SEHNR and FQNEAQ (reference sequence). The CDR3 covers 14 residues. The DNA for the CDR3 is TGTGCCAGCAGCTTAGTTGGGGGGAAGGTTGAAGCTTTCTTT. Residues: CASSLVGGKVEAFF.

This chain connects TRBV4-2 to TRBJ2-1; 8 bases line up with TRBD1. The CDR3 runs to 15 residues. V lost 0 bases to trimming and J lost 6 bases; unmatched junction nucleotides: 4. CDR1 LGHNA and CDR2 YNFKEQ come from the germline V gene. The DNA of the CDR3 is TGTGCCAGCAGCCAAGATGGGACAGGAAGCAATGAGCAGTTCTTC. Protein product: CASSQDGTGSNEQFF.

As for this clonotype: A much larger clonotype is one base distant, so this may be a read error. The V call is TRBV7-6, the J call TRBJ2-1; tentative D call: TRBD2 (6 bases). This CDR3 comprises 15 residues. From germline, CDR1 is SGHVS and CDR2 FNYEAQ. The CDR3, as DNA: TGTGTCAGCACCGGGAGCGTAATCCCCCCTGGTGAGCAGTTCTTC. Protein sequence: CVSTGSVIPPGEQFF.

This clonotype was seen many times. V and J are TRBV29-1 and TRBJ1-4; possible D gene TRBD1, 5 bases. This CDR3 is built from 13 residues. Deletions cut 4 bases from V and 5 bases from J, with 11 bases between. In germline, CDR1 is SQVTM, CDR2 ANQGSEA. The CDR3 here is CSVVSGGNEKLFF. The CDR3 DNA reads as TGCAGCGTTGTGTCTGGGGGGAATGAAAAACTGTTTTTT.

This clonotype appeared a few times. V is TRBV3-1 and J is TRBJ2-6; no clear D gene. The CDR3 is 17 amino acids. The V end was cut by 7 bases, the J end by 0 bases, with 16 bases between. The germline V gene encodes CDR1 LGHDT and CDR2 YNNKEL (reference sequence). The CDR3 DNA reads TGTGCCAGCACCTTCGGACGTACTATCTCTGGGGCCAACGTCCTGACTTTC. It is translated as CASTFGRTISGANVLTF.

Many counts were recorded for this clonotype. The rearrangement uses TRBV7-2 and TRBJ2-7, with D perhaps matching TRBD2 (5 bases). Germline CDR1 reads SGHTA; CDR2 reads FQGNSA. Trimming left V 1 base short and J 7 bases short, with 11 bases between. The CDR3 covers 13 residues. As DNA, the CDR3 is TGTGCCAGCAGCTTAGTCACTTCGGGGGAGCAGTACGTC. Translation: CASSLVTSGEQYV.

The chain couples TRBV25-1 to TRBJ1-5; 9 bases are a match to TRBD1. This CDR3 contains 14 residues. V shed 4 bases, J shed 5 bases, and the junction held 3 bases outside the gene matches. Looked up from germline, CDR1 is MGHDK and CDR2 is SYGVNS. As DNA, the CDR3 is TGTGCCAGCAGTGGACAGGGGGTTTATCAGCCCCAGCATTTT. As protein: CASSGQGVYQPQHF.

V gene TRBV18 combines with J gene TRBJ1-2; maybe TRBD1 (5 bases). Germline loops: CDR1 KGHSH, CDR2 LQKENI. The CDR3 is made up of 14 amino acids. The V gene lost 2 bases and the J gene lost 3 bases, with 10 bases spanning the gap. The CDR3 sequence: CASSPWEGDYGYTF. The CDR3 nucleotides read TGTGCCAGCTCACCATGGGAAGGGGACTATGGCTACACCTTC.

In regard to this clonotype: Given a much more abundant clone one base away, this may be a read error. The CDR3 ends on some other residue instead of the conserved phenylalanine or tryptophan, so this is likely a read error. The J gene is TRBJ1-3, the V gene TRBV18; the D is unclear. There are 16 residues in the CDR3. Germline-derived CDR1 and CDR2 are KGHSH and LQKENI. The CDR3 loop reads CASSSPLGASGNTIYS. CDR3 DNA: TGTGCCAGCTCATCACCTCTAGGCGCCTCTGGAAACACCATATATTCT.

This clonotype has more than one count but fewer than ten. V usage is TRBV29-1 and J usage is TRBJ1-5, with D possibly matching TRBD1 (5 bases). The V end lost 2 bases, the J end lost 7 bases, and 12 bases lay between the germline ends. This CDR3 is 13 amino acids long. Germline-derived CDR1 and CDR2 are SQVTM and ANQGSEA. CDR3 bases: TGCAGCGTTGAACAGGGTGTGGGGCAGCCCCAGCATTTT. Translation gives CSVEQGVGQPQHF.

The chain is built from TRBV7-9 and TRBJ2-3; tentatively, D is TRBD2 (6 bases). The ends were cut back, 11 bases at V and 5 bases at J, with 11 bases in the middle. The CDR3 runs to 11 residues. Germline V gives CDR1 SEHNR, CDR2 FQNEAQ (reference sequence). As DNA, the CDR3 is TGTGCCCACGCGGAGGGAGATACGCAGTATTTT. Protein sequence: CAHAEGDTQYF.

This chain joins TRBV20-1 and TRBJ1-1; 8 bases are a match to TRBD1. The J segment lost 5 bases and the V segment lost 0 bases, leaving 5 bases of the junction unmatched. In germline, CDR1 is DFQATT, CDR2 SNEGSKA (reference sequence). The CDR3 consists of 14 residues. The CDR3 spells CSARDPRGLTEAFF. The CDR3 nucleotides are TGCAGTGCTAGAGATCCCAGGGGGCTTACTGAAGCTTTCTTT.

This clonotype has at least ten counts. V and J are TRBV10-3 and TRBJ2-7; 8 bases are shared with TRBD1. The V segment lost 6 bases and the J segment 4 bases; nucleotides outside the gene matches: 11. The length of the CDR3 is 15 residues. CDR1 and CDR2 (germline): ENHRY, SYGVKD. The CDR3 DNA reads as TGTGCCATCAGCATCACAGGGGGTGAAACATACGAGCAGTACGTC. As protein: CAISITGGETYEQYV.

This clonotype was seen at least ten times. V is TRBV7-2 and J is TRBJ2-3, with D perhaps TRBD2 (5 bases). V gave up 3 bases and J gave up 2 bases, with 18 bases separating them. Germline CDR1 reads SGHTA; CDR2 reads FQGNSA. The CDR3 runs 17 residues. CDR3 DNA: TGTGCCAGCAGCTTCGGGGTCCCCCGAGGAACCACAGATACGCAGTATTTT. As protein: CASSFGVPRGTTDTQYF.

This clonotype was detected many times. The chain has TRBV7-2 and TRBJ1-1; D unresolved. This CDR3 region has 14 residues. V was cut by 2 bases and J by 0 bases, with 7 bases left in between. CDR1 and CDR2 from the germline V gene are SGHTA and FQGNSA. The CDR3 region is CASSLKDLNTEAFF. DNA for the CDR3: TGTGCCAGCAGCTTAAAAGACCTGAACACTGAAGCTTTCTTT.

This clonotype was seen at least ten times. The V and J genes are TRBV6-1 and TRBJ2-3; D gene uncertain. Germline CDR1 MNHNS, CDR2 SASEGT. The CDR3 length is 16 residues. Trimming took 6 bases from V and 5 from J, leaving 21 bases between them. For the CDR3, the DNA is TGTGCCAGCAGCTCCCGGAGCACAAAAGTGGGAGATACGCAGTATTTT. This encodes CASSSRSTKVGDTQYF.

This clonotype came up once. The chain couples TRBV9 to TRBJ2-7; 10 bases agree with TRBD1. Germline V gene lookup returns CDR1 SGDLS and CDR2 YYNGEE. CDR3 length equals 16 residues. V lost 0 bases, J lost 4 bases, and 7 bases stayed unmatched. CDR3: CASSVGLRQGAYEQYV. The CDR3, as DNA: TGTGCCAGCAGCGTAGGTTTGAGACAGGGGGCTTACGAGCAGTACGTC.

This clonotype was seen at least ten times. The chain combines TRBV28 with TRBJ1-6; tentatively, D is TRBD1 (6 bases). Trimming left V 6 bases short and J 0 bases short, with 15 bases between. CDR1 and CDR2 (germline): MDHEN, SYDVKM. This CDR3 has 17 residues. CDR3 coding DNA: TGTGCCAGCAGATATTCCCAGGGGAGCTCCTATAATTCACCCCTCCACTTT. Residues: CASRYSQGSSYNSPLHF.

The CDR3 DNA reads TGTGCCAGCAGCACCGGGACTCTAGGCGGCTACACCTTC. Its protein is CASSTGTLGGYTF. This chain uses TRBV12-3 or TRBV12-4 with TRBJ1-2; D may be TRBD1 (5 bases). The CDR3 sequence is 13 residues long. V dropped 6 bases and J dropped 8 bases, with 16 bases sitting between them.